The 22 T cell receptor beta chains in this list originate from one sample, sequenced in a study of post-analysis software for immune sequencing data. The authors incorporated unique molecular identifiers into the TCR beta cDNA libraries. TCRdb processed the PCR reads anew with MiXCR; each CDR3 protein has one entry. Among about 820,000 distinct CDR3 sequences listed, approximately 50% were seen once. The study, taken as a whole, reports: Elevated frequency relative to controls characterized several TRBV segments in patients, TRBV5-6, TRBV5-1 and TRBV20-1 among them.

These receptors' targets are unknown. The sequencing sample was made of blood. The origin of the receptors is a girl under 18 with multiple sclerosis.

The gene calls are TRBV4-1 and TRBJ1-5; D gene uncertain. Trimming pared 0 bases from V and 6 bases from J, leaving 12 bases between. CDR1 and CDR2 (germline): MGHRA, YSYEKL. The CDR3 sequence is 15 residues long. DNA of the CDR3: TGCGCCAGCAGCCAAGACAGAAGCTACGGTCAGCCCCAGCATTTT. It codes for CASSQDRSYGQPQHF.

J is TRBJ2-5 and V is TRBV15; 11 bases agree with TRBD1. V shed 1 base, J shed 4 bases, and the junction held 5 bases outside the gene matches. Germline CDR1 reads LNHNV; CDR2 reads YYDKDF (reference sequence). The CDR3 extends over 16 amino acids. The CDR3 protein is CATSRGKGQGGETQYF. Written as DNA, the CDR3 is TGTGCCACCAGCAGAGGGAAGGGACAGGGGGGAGAGACCCAGTACTTC.

The J gene is TRBJ2-7, the V gene TRBV7-9, with 8 bases that match TRBD1. Germline lookup yields CDR1 SEHNR and CDR2 FQNEAQ (reference sequence). This CDR3 contains 17 residues. V shed 5 bases, J shed 2 bases, and the junction held 14 bases outside the gene matches. CDR3 protein: CASSPTSLGRGPYEQYF. The CDR3, as DNA: TGTGCCAGCAGCCCAACCTCATTGGGCAGGGGGCCCTACGAGCAGTACTTC.

The rearrangement uses TRBV7-2 and TRBJ2-7; unclear D gene. Per germline, CDR1 SGHTA and CDR2 FQGNSA. V lost 2 bases, J lost 2 bases, and 10 bases lay in between. CDR3 length: 14 amino acids. The CDR3 sequence: CASSLIGSTYEQYF. CDR3 in DNA: TGTGCCAGCAGCTTAATAGGGTCTACCTACGAGCAGTACTTC.

This sequence joins TRBV2 and TRBJ1-1; no clear D. Trimming took 4 bases from V and 5 from J, leaving 8 bases between them. Germline lookup yields CDR1 SNHLY and CDR2 FYNNEI. This CDR3 has 12 amino acids. The CDR3 nucleotides read TGTGCCAGCAGTGGGAAAGGTACTGAAGCTTTCTTT. This gives the protein CASSGKGTEAFF.

The chain joins TRBV7-2 to TRBJ2-1; possible D gene TRBD2, 6 bases. This CDR3 spans 13 amino acids. The germline V gene encodes CDR1 SGHTA and CDR2 FQGNSA. V gave up 8 bases and J gave up 4 bases, with 12 bases separating them. Here the CDR3 reads CASRGRTYNEQFF. For the CDR3, the DNA is TGTGCCAGCCGTGGGAGGACGTACAATGAGCAGTTCTTC.

V and J are TRBV6-2 or TRBV6-3 and TRBJ2-1, with 10 bases fitting TRBD1. The CDR3 extends over 12 amino acids. CDR1 and CDR2 from the germline V gene are MNHEY and SVGEGT. Losses at the gene ends were 2 bases for V and 14 bases for J; bases not matched to a gene: 3. The CDR3 DNA sequence: TGTGCCAGCAGTTACCTGGGACAGGGGAAGTTCTTC. Translating gives CASSYLGQGKFF.

CDR3 sequence: CATSRDPGDEQYF. CDR3 nucleotides: TGTGCCACCAGCAGAGATCCAGGGGACGAGCAGTACTTC. The gene calls are TRBV15 and TRBJ2-5, with D possibly matching TRBD1 (6 bases). The DNA end favors TRBJ2-7, so the J call may be wrong. Looked up from germline, CDR1 is LNHNV and CDR2 is YYDKDF (reference sequence). CDR3 size: 13 residues.

This clonotype appeared a few times. V and J are TRBV6-5 and TRBJ1-5; TRBD1 agrees at 10 bases. The junction had 8 bases not matched to a gene; V was cut back by 8 bases and J by 7 bases. This CDR3 has 14 amino acids. Germline CDR1 MNHEY, CDR2 SVGAGI. CDR3 amino acids: CASSRDRGLQPQHF. CDR3 sequence (DNA): TGTGCCAGCTCGAGGGACAGGGGATTACAGCCCCAGCATTTT.

This chain's CDR3 is CASSQDRARNTEAFF. The CDR3 DNA reads as TGTGCCAGCAGCCAGGACAGGGCCAGGAACACTGAAGCTTTCTTT. The V gene is TRBV7-9, the J gene TRBJ1-1; TRBD1 matches at 8 bases. Germline CDR1 SEHNR, CDR2 FQNEAQ (reference sequence). There are 15 residues in the CDR3. V trimming: 5 bases; J trimming: 1 base; junction bases outside the gene matches: 6.

The chain carries TRBV5-4 and TRBJ1-2; perhaps TRBD1 as D (5 bases). V shed 4 bases and J shed 5 bases, with 21 bases lying between them. This CDR3 is 16 amino acids long. CDR1 and CDR2 (germline): SGHNT, YYREEE (reference sequence). For the CDR3, the DNA is TGTGCCAGCAGCCGTCTCGACAGAAGGGATGATTATGGCTACACCTTC. Residues: CASSRLDRRDDYGYTF.

The chain uses TRBV7-2 and TRBJ2-3; D possibly uses TRBD1 or TRBD2 (6 bases each). V shed 2 bases and J shed 0 bases, with 15 bases lying between them. CDR3 length: 17 residues. Germline values: CDR1 SGHTA, CDR2 FQGNSA. The CDR3 DNA is TGTGCCAGCAGCTTAAGGGCCGGGGGCCCGAGCACAGATACGCAGTATTTT. This encodes CASSLRAGGPSTDTQYF.

The chain carries TRBV4-2 and TRBJ2-5, with D maybe TRBD2 (5 bases). The J call may be wrong; the DNA end is better matched by TRBJ2-7. This CDR3 has 14 residues. Germline CDR1 is LGHNA and CDR2 is YNFKEQ. This CDR3 is CASSPREGLFEQYF. The CDR3 DNA reads TGTGCCAGCAGCCCCCGGGAAGGGTTGTTCGAGCAGTACTTC.

This clonotype was recorded a few times. The chain carries TRBV15 and TRBJ2-1; TRBD2 matches 10 bases. The CDR3 is made up of 15 amino acids. J gave up 5 bases and V 5 bases, and 6 bases lay outside the gene matches. Germline loops: CDR1 LNHNV, CDR2 YYDKDF (reference sequence). CDR3 coding DNA: TGTGCCACCAGCGCAGGGACTAGCGTTCACAATGAGCAGTTCTTC. Its protein product is CATSAGTSVHNEQFF.

This rearrangement joins TRBV7-2 to TRBJ2-7, with TRBD1 matching over 8 bases. The CDR3 sequence is 14 residues long. Germline CDR1 SGHTA, CDR2 FQGNSA. V gave up 4 bases and J gave up 3 bases; unmatched junction bases: 5. The CDR3 bases are TGTGCCAGCAGCTCGGACAGGGTGGACTACGAGCAGTACTTC. Protein: CASSSDRVDYEQYF.

This clonotype has a handful of counts. V and J are TRBV10-3 and TRBJ2-7; 8 positions agree with TRBD2. Germline V gene data show CDR1 as ENHRY and CDR2 as SYGVKD. Losses at the gene ends were 4 bases for V and 0 bases for J; bases not matched to a gene: 14. This CDR3 spans 18 amino acids. CDR3 in amino acids: CAISGEYSGATFSYEQYF. The CDR3, as DNA: TGTGCCATCAGTGGAGAATATAGCGGGGCCACCTTCTCCTACGAGCAGTACTTC.

The chain combines TRBV5-1 with TRBJ2-1; D not certain. The V gene's germline CDR1 is SGHRS and CDR2 YFSETQ. With 2 bases removed from V and 9 bases from J, the gap between germline ends came to 15 bases. The CDR3 sequence is 14 residues long. DNA of the CDR3: TGCGCCAGCAGCTTCCGGGCCCCTCGTGTTGAGCAGTTCTTC. It specifies CASSFRAPRVEQFF. The whole variable domain, filled in from reference TRBV5-1 and TRBJ2-1, reads KAGVTQTPRYLIKTRGQQVTLSCSPISGHRSVSWYQQTPGQGLQFLFEYFSETQRNKGNFPGRFSGRQFSNSRSEMNVSTLELGDSALYLCASSFRAPRVEQFFGPGTRLTVL.

This chain connects TRBV5-1 to TRBJ2-5; 8 bases agree with TRBD1. TRBJ2-7 matches the DNA end more closely, so the J call is doubtful. The CDR3 has 14 residues. Germline CDR1 SGHRS, CDR2 YFSETQ. The CDR3, as DNA: TGCGCCAGCAGGCGGACAGGGACCCTCTACGAGCAGTACTTC. Its translation is CASRRTGTLYEQYF.

The rearrangement uses TRBV10-1 and TRBJ1-2; D remains unclear. Germline V gene data show CDR1 as WNHNN and CDR2 as SYGVQD (reference sequence). Trimming stripped 4 bases from V and 8 bases from J, with 14 bases between. CDR3 length: 13 residues. The CDR3 spells CASSGSPRGGYTF. CDR3 in DNA: TGCGCCAGCAGTGGTTCACCTAGAGGCGGCTACACCTTC.

This clonotype was counted once. The chain is built from TRBV20-1 and TRBJ1-4; D is undetermined. Germline V gives CDR1 DFQATT, CDR2 SNEGSKA (reference sequence). The CDR3 has 15 amino acids. V lost 0 bases and J lost 8, with 16 bases in between. This CDR3 is CSARDPREGGEKLFF. CDR3 coding DNA: TGCAGTGCTAGAGATCCCCGGGAGGGAGGGGAAAAACTGTTTTTT.

This rearrangement joins TRBV5-1 to TRBJ2-7; 11 bases are shared with TRBD2. The CDR3 spans 15 residues. With 4 bases clipped from V and 2 bases from J, the junction kept 5 bases outside the gene matches. Germline CDR1 is SGHRS and CDR2 is YFSETQ. Here the CDR3 reads CASSIGLAGPYEQYF. CDR3 coding DNA: TGCGCCAGCAGCATTGGACTAGCGGGTCCCTACGAGCAGTACTTC.

The chain combines TRBV20-1 with TRBJ2-5, with TRBD2 matching 8 bases. CDR3 length: 14 residues. CDR1 and CDR2 (germline): DFQATT, SNEGSKA (reference sequence). V was pared by 1 base and J by 8 bases, with 9 bases of the junction left unmatched. CDR3 coding DNA: TGCAGTGCTAGAGTAGCGGGAACACTAGACACCCAGTACTTC. Protein product: CSARVAGTLDTQYF.